The next 32 T cell receptor beta chains were all read from a single sample in a study of blood T cell repertoires in COVID-19 (dated by TCRdb to 2020 to 2021). The library was made by the immunoSEQ multiplex PCR assay. In TCRdb, the immuneACCESS table is reduced to in-frame sequences with V and J assigned. These tables do not hold every clone; where another copy was compared, an unresolved V gene accounts for under half, and the others remain unexplained. The sample data list 200,000 to 250,000 clones, and under 90% of these were observed just once. Approximately 3.8% of the sample is held by the ten biggest clonotypes. Sample: peripheral blood. Receptors were obtained from a woman older than 75 with acute or convalescent COVID-19.

This sequence joins TRBV6-5 and TRBJ1-6, with D possibly being TRBD1 (5 bases). The CDR3 loop spans 15 amino acids. Per the germline V gene, CDR1 is MNHEY and CDR2 is SVGAGI. Trimming took off 6 bases at V and 5 bases at J, with 14 bases between the two ends. CDR3 protein: CASSYDSRNNSPLHF. The CDR3 DNA sequence: TGTGCCAGCAGCTACGACAGTCGAAATAATTCACCCCTCCACTTT.

V and J are TRBV3-1 (or the pseudogene TRBV3-2) and TRBJ1-1; D remains ambiguous. Germline V lookup: CDR1 LGHDT, CDR2 YNNKEL (reference sequence). The CDR3 has 13 amino acids. The ends were cut back, 2 bases at V and 1 base at J, with 5 bases in the middle. The CDR3 bases are TGTGCCAGCAGCCAATTCTCGAACACTGAAGCTTTCTTT. Its protein is CASSQFSNTEAFF.

V and J are TRBV4-2 and TRBJ2-5; TRBD2 matches at 13 bases. Germline CDR1 LGHNA, CDR2 YNFKEQ. CDR3 length equals 17 residues. V gave up 1 base and J gave up 7 bases; unmatched junction bases: 9. Here the CDR3 reads CASSQGTSGGLRGTQYF. The CDR3 nucleotides read TGTGCCAGCAGCCAAGGGACTAGCGGGGGTCTAAGGGGGACCCAGTACTTC.

This sequence joins TRBV7-8 and TRBJ1-2; D not certain. The CDR3 sequence is 14 residues long. V was pared by 0 bases and J by 2 bases, with 7 bases between. The germline V gene encodes CDR1 SGHVS and CDR2 FQNEAQ. This CDR3 reads CASSLAELNYGYTF. As DNA, the CDR3 is TGTGCCAGCAGCTTAGCGGAGTTAAACTATGGCTACACCTTC. Combining the CDR3 with reference TRBV7-8 and TRBJ1-2 gives the whole variable domain GAGVSQSPRYKVAKRGQDVALRCDPISGHVSLFWYQQALGQGPEFLTYFQNEAQLDKSGLPSDRFFAERPEGSVSTLKIQRTQQEDSAVYLCASSLAELNYGYTFGSGTRLTVV.

This chain connects TRBV5-6 to TRBJ1-6; D remains ambiguous. The CDR3 is 14 amino acids. V lost 2 bases, J lost 3 bases, and 6 bases lay in between. Germline V gene sequence: CDR1 SGHDT, CDR2 YYEEEE. The CDR3 reads CASSLNIYNSPLHF. The DNA for the CDR3 is TGTGCCAGCAGCTTAAACATCTATAATTCACCCCTCCACTTT.

The chain employs TRBV7-2 and TRBJ2-7, with TRBD2 as a possible D gene (6 bases). The CDR3 is made up of 13 amino acids. Germline CDR1 is SGHTA and CDR2 is FQGNSA. Trimming cost V 8 bases and J 0 bases, with 11 bases left between them. CDR3 nucleotides: TGTGCCAGCGCCGGAGGGATCTCCTACGAGCAGTACTTC. This translates into CASAGGISYEQYF. Based on the CDR3 plus reference TRBV7-2 and TRBJ2-7, the full variable domain is GAGVSQSPSNKVTEKGKDVELRCDPISGHTALYWYRQSLGQGLEFLIYFQGNSAPDKSGLPSDRFSAERTGGSVSTLTIQRTQQEDSAVYLCASAGGISYEQYFGPGTRLTVT.

Here the CDR3 reads CASSEGRDYTDTQYF. CDR3 DNA: TGCGCCAGCAGTGAAGGGCGGGACTACACAGATACGCAGTATTTT. The chain links TRBV10-2 to TRBJ2-3, with 7 bases fitting TRBD2. The V gene's germline CDR1 is WSHSY and CDR2 SAAADI. The CDR3 has 15 amino acids. With V trimmed by 3 bases and J by 2 bases, 5 bases remained unmatched.

This clone is classed as medium-sized. Sequence at one end of the junction differs from germline and may be a read error. This chain uses TRBV27 with TRBJ1-1; 7 nucleotides line up with TRBD1. Germline V gives CDR1 MNHEY, CDR2 SMNVEV (reference sequence). CDR3 size: 18 residues. The CDR3 protein is CASSLSTRGQPPNTEAFF. The CDR3 DNA follows: TGTGCCAGCAGTCTATCCACACGGGGACAGCCACCGAACACTGAAGCTTTCTTT.

The chain joins TRBV6-2 or TRBV6-3 to TRBJ2-1; TRBD2 is a possible D gene (6 bases). This CDR3 is built from 11 residues. Germline values: CDR1 MNHEY, CDR2 SVGEGT. The V end was cut by 6 bases, the J end by 9 bases, with 9 bases between. In nucleotides, the CDR3 is TGTGCCAGCAGCCACGGGGGTGAGCAGTTCTTC. Residues: CASSHGGEQFF.

This clone has a handful of counts. This chain joins TRBV19 and TRBJ1-1; 7 bases fit TRBD1. V gave up 7 bases and J gave up 4 bases; unmatched junction bases: 15. Germline V gives CDR1 LNHDA, CDR2 SQIVND (reference sequence). The CDR3 is made up of 16 amino acids. CDR3 nucleotide sequence: TGTGCCAGTACCCCGAGGGGGCGCGTCCCGGGCACTGAAGCTTTCTTT. Encoded protein: CASTPRGRVPGTEAFF.

The V and J genes are TRBV19 and TRBJ1-2; 7 bases are shared with TRBD1. The CDR3 covers 14 residues. The germline V gene encodes CDR1 LNHDA and CDR2 SQIVND (reference sequence). After removal of 4 bases from V and 2 bases from J, the junction contained 4 bases not matched to a gene. The CDR3 loop reads CASSKGAANYGYTF. In DNA form, the CDR3 reads TGTGCCAGTAGTAAGGGGGCTGCGAACTATGGCTACACCTTC.

V gene TRBV29-1 combines with J gene TRBJ1-5, with a weak D call TRBD1 (5 bases). With 4 bases removed from V and 0 bases from J, the gap between germline ends came to 22 bases. The CDR3 is 18 residues long. CDR1 is SQVTM and CDR2 is ANQGSEA in the germline V gene. The CDR3 DNA reads as TGCAGCGTTGTTTTCGTGGGATTGCAGGGTTATAGCAATCAGCCCCAGCATTTT. Amino acid sequence: CSVVFVGLQGYSNQPQHF.

V gene TRBV6-2 or TRBV6-3 combines with J gene TRBJ1-5; tentatively, D is TRBD1 (6 bases). CDR3 length: 15 residues. Germline V gene sequence: CDR1 MNHEY, CDR2 SVGEGT. V dropped 2 bases and J dropped 7 bases, with 15 bases sitting between them. The CDR3 DNA sequence: TGTGCCAGCAGTTACCCATTCCCAGGGGCCCAGCCCCAGCATTTT. Amino acid sequence: CASSYPFPGAQPQHF.

V and J are TRBV7-9 and TRBJ2-2, with D unresolved. The germline V and J ends were trimmed by 5 bases and 3 bases, with 4 bases remaining between them. The CDR3 extends over 12 amino acids. Germline V gene data show CDR1 as SEHNR and CDR2 as FQNEAQ (reference sequence). The CDR3 reads CASSPYTGELFF. In DNA, the CDR3 is TGTGCCAGCAGCCCTTACACCGGGGAGCTGTTTTTT.

The chain has TRBV28 and TRBJ2-7, with TRBD1 matching 12 bases. V dropped 3 bases and J dropped 8; count of bases not matched to a gene: 5. CDR3 length equals 14 residues. Germline loops: CDR1 MDHEN, CDR2 SYDVKM. CDR3 in amino acids: CASSFGGTGGKQYF. CDR3 in DNA: TGTGCCAGCAGTTTCGGCGGGACAGGGGGCAAGCAGTACTTC.

The gene calls are TRBV5-1 and TRBJ2-1, with a tentative D call TRBD1 (8 bases). The V gene lost 3 bases and the J gene lost 6 bases, with 16 bases spanning the gap. CDR3 length: 15 residues. In germline, CDR1 is SGHRS, CDR2 YFSETQ. The CDR3 nucleotides are TGCGCCAGCAGCTCACAGGGGGTAGCGGGCAATGAGCAGTTCTTC. The encoded protein is CASSSQGVAGNEQFF.

This clone was observed a few times. The chain has TRBV3-1 (or the pseudogene TRBV3-2) and TRBJ1-4, with 8 bases fitting TRBD1. V trimming: 1 base; J trimming: 8 bases; junction bases outside the gene matches: 6. Germline V lookup: CDR1 LGHDT, CDR2 YNNKEL (reference sequence). The CDR3 has 15 residues. The CDR3 sequence is CASSQGTGIGEKLFF. In DNA, the CDR3 is TGTGCCAGCAGCCAAGGGACAGGGATTGGAGAAAAACTGTTTTTT.

This clone was observed once. V gene TRBV5-1 combines with J gene TRBJ1-2; no clear D gene. V lost 4 bases, J lost 5 bases, and 21 bases lay in between. The CDR3 extends over 16 amino acids. Germline V gene lookup returns CDR1 SGHRS and CDR2 YFSETQ. The CDR3 nucleotides are TGCGCCAGCAGCCCCGCGATAGGAGGATCCTATTATGGCTACACCTTC. Its protein is CASSPAIGGSYYGYTF.

The chain uses TRBV5-6 and TRBJ1-2; D is unclear. V was trimmed by 4 bases and J by 8 bases, leaving 21 bases between them. The CDR3 extends over 15 amino acids. The germline V gene has CDR1 SGHDT and CDR2 YYEEEE. In DNA form, the CDR3 reads TGTGCCAGCAGCAAAACGACCGTACGGGTGAGCGGCTACACCTTC. This gives the protein CASSKTTVRVSGYTF.

This rearrangement joins TRBV30 to TRBJ2-1; D remains unclear. Trimming shortened V by 0 bases and J by 5 bases, and 8 bases separated the two germline ends. Germline loops: CDR1 GTSNPN, CDR2 SVGIG (reference sequence). The CDR3 contains 13 residues. The CDR3, as DNA: TGTGCCTGGAGTGTGCAGTCAGACAATGAGCAGTTCTTC. Protein sequence: CAWSVQSDNEQFF.

Concerning this clone: Other DNA variants within this sample encode the same CDR3. CDR3 nucleotides: TGTGCCAGCAGCACCCCCGGAGGGACCTACGAGCAGTACTTC. Translation: CASSTPGGTYEQYF. This chain joins TRBV7-2 and TRBJ2-7; possibly TRBD2 for D (6 bases). The CDR3 totals 14 residues. The germline V gene has CDR1 SGHTA and CDR2 FQGNSA. V lost 5 bases to trimming and J lost 2 bases, with 13 bases between them.

The rearrangement joins TRBV7-9 to TRBJ2-1, with 11 bases lining up with TRBD1. The CDR3 spans 16 residues. The junction had 9 bases not matched to a gene; V was cut back by 5 bases and J by 6 bases. CDR1 SEHNR and CDR2 FQNEAQ come from the germline V gene (reference sequence). CDR3 region: CASSSWTGGMVNEQFF. In DNA form, the CDR3 reads TGTGCCAGCAGCAGCTGGACAGGGGGCATGGTCAATGAGCAGTTCTTC.

V is TRBV7-3 and J is TRBJ1-6; TRBD1 might be the D (6 bases). V dropped 5 bases and J dropped 7 bases, with 15 bases sitting between them. This CDR3 has 15 residues. Germline V CDR1 and CDR2: SGHTA, FQGTGA. CDR3 region: CASSRSTGYNSPLHF. In nucleotides, the CDR3 is TGTGCCAGCAGCCGTTCCACAGGGTACAATTCACCCCTCCACTTT.

The V gene is TRBV6-1, the J gene TRBJ1-1; D gene uncertain. Trimming took 3 bases from V and 1 from J, leaving 12 bases between them. Germline assignment: CDR1 MNHNS and CDR2 SASEGT. CDR3 length: 15 amino acids. CDR3 in amino acids: CASSDLIHRNTEAFF. CDR3 DNA sequence: TGTGCCAGCAGTGATCTAATACACAGGAACACTGAAGCTTTCTTT.

The V call is TRBV6-5, the J call TRBJ2-3; possibly TRBD2 for D (6 bases). V was clipped by 10 bases and J by 2 bases, with 13 bases between them. The CDR3 sequence is 13 residues long. Germline CDR1 is MNHEY and CDR2 is SVGAGI. CDR3 nucleotides: TGTGCCACCCTCCGGGACTTCACAGATACGCAGTATTTT. Translation: CATLRDFTDTQYF.

This clone occurred a few times. This sequence joins TRBV10-3 and TRBJ1-2, with D possibly matching TRBD1 (6 bases). Germline-derived CDR1 and CDR2 are ENHRY and SYGVKD. The CDR3 has 12 residues. Trimming removed 3 bases from V and 6 bases from J, with 8 bases in between. Here the CDR3 DNA reads TGTGCCATCAGTGAAACAGGGCATGGCTACACCTTC. As protein: CAISETGHGYTF.

This clone came up once. This sequence joins TRBV24-1 and TRBJ2-3, with 7 bases that match TRBD2. V gave up 10 bases and J gave up 5 bases; unmatched junction bases: 8. This CDR3 has 13 residues. The germline gives CDR1 KGHDR, CDR2 SFDVKD. The CDR3 DNA reads TGTGCCACTTCAGCGGGGAATCAAGATACGCAGTATTTT. This sequence encodes CATSAGNQDTQYF.

In its sample, this clone was seen a few times. The chain employs TRBV3-1 (or the pseudogene TRBV3-2) and TRBJ1-1; D is undetermined. Trimming removed 1 base from V and 4 bases from J, with 7 bases in between. Per germline, CDR1 LGHDT and CDR2 YNNKEL (reference sequence). CDR3 length: 13 residues. As DNA, the CDR3 is TGTGCCAGCAGCCAAGGACCAGGCACTGAAGCTTTCTTT. Protein sequence: CASSQGPGTEAFF.

This chain uses TRBV7-2 with TRBJ1-5; TRBD1 matches at 7 bases. Germline CDR1 is SGHTA and CDR2 is FQGNSA. This CDR3 region has 16 residues. Germline trimming cut 5 bases from V and 3 bases from J; bases unmatched to any gene: 10. CDR3 in amino acids: CASSTRGGRVNQPQHF. In nucleotides, the CDR3 is TGTGCCAGCAGCACCCGAGGGGGCAGGGTCAATCAGCCCCAGCATTTT.

The V gene is TRBV6-2 or TRBV6-3, the J gene TRBJ1-6; D perhaps matches TRBD1 (5 bases). Trimming removed 0 bases from V and 4 bases from J, with 7 bases in between. The CDR3 length is 15 residues. Germline lookup yields CDR1 MNHEY and CDR2 SVGEGT. The CDR3 spells CASSYSQGYNSPLHF. The CDR3 DNA reads as TGTGCCAGCAGTTACTCCCAGGGATATAATTCACCCCTCCACTTT.

This chain links TRBV21-1 with TRBJ1-2; the table's D call, TRBD1, has no DNA check behind it. TRBV21-1 is designated a pseudogene. This CDR3 is 14 amino acids long. In DNA form, the CDR3 reads TGTGCCAGCAGCAAAGATAGGACAGGGGAAGGCTACACCTTC. Translated: CASSKDRTGEGYTF.

The chain employs TRBV6-2 or TRBV6-3 and TRBJ2-7; tentatively, D is TRBD2 (5 bases). The ends were cut back, 6 bases at V and 2 bases at J, with 8 bases in the middle. Germline CDR1 MNHEY, CDR2 SVGEGT. This CDR3 is 12 amino acids long. The CDR3 region is CASSTRAYEQYF. Here the CDR3 DNA reads TGTGCCAGCAGCACTAGGGCCTACGAGCAGTACTTC.